Below are 28 T cell receptor beta chains sequenced from a single sample in a study of blood T cell repertoires in COVID-19. Assay used: immunoSEQ multiplex PCR; TCRdb lists only in-frame clones, some missing. Found here are about 55,000 clones, about nine tenths of them singletons; the top ten hold more than 3%. The sample comprised peripheral blood. The receptors were sampled from a man aged 35 to 55 with COVID-19, enrolled during active disease.

This clone occurred a few times. The chain uses TRBV3-1 (or the pseudogene TRBV3-2) and TRBJ1-2, with 8 bases matching TRBD1. The CDR3 spans 17 residues. Per the germline V gene, CDR1 is LGHDT and CDR2 is YNNKEL (reference sequence). Trimming took 0 bases from V and 7 from J; bases not matched to a gene: 13. The CDR3 sequence is CASSQEQGATISSGYTF. In DNA form, the CDR3 reads TGTGCCAGCAGCCAAGAGCAGGGGGCGACGATCTCCTCTGGCTACACCTTC.

V and J are TRBV6-6 and TRBJ1-5, with D uncertain. Germline CDR1 and CDR2: MNHNY and SVGAGI (reference sequence). The CDR3 extends over 13 amino acids. With 7 bases removed from V and 2 bases from J, the gap between germline ends came to 9 bases. The CDR3 coding sequence is TGTGCCAGCAACCCTATTGGCAATCAGCCCCAGCATTTT. The encoded protein is CASNPIGNQPQHF.

V and J are TRBV10-3 and TRBJ1-6; weak D call: TRBD1 (5 bases). V lost 4 bases to trimming and J lost 7 bases, with 14 bases between them. The CDR3 loop spans 15 amino acids. Per germline, CDR1 ENHRY and CDR2 SYGVKD. The CDR3 loop reads CAISGSGLRNSPLHF. In nucleotides, the CDR3 is TGTGCCATCAGTGGTTCGGGACTGAGGAATTCACCCCTCCACTTT.

The chain uses TRBV12-2 and TRBJ1-5; the D call TRBD1 from the table was never checked on the DNA. TRBV12-2 is tagged as a pseudogene. The CDR3 has 18 amino acids. In nucleotides, the CDR3 is TGTGCAAGTCGCTTAGGCCCCTGGGACACTTGGGTCGGTCAGCCCCAGCATTTT. Residues: CASRLGPWDTWVGQPQHF.

The chain links TRBV2 to TRBJ2-5; the D is unclear. The CDR3 contains 11 residues. The germline V gene encodes CDR1 SNHLY and CDR2 FYNNEI. The ends were cut back, 4 bases at V and 2 bases at J, with 2 bases in the middle. The DNA for the CDR3 is TGTGCCAGCAGTGTACAAGAGACCCAGTACTTC. Encoded protein: CASSVQETQYF.

The V and J genes are TRBV29-1 and TRBJ2-3; TRBD1 matches 9 bases. Germline CDR1 is SQVTM and CDR2 is ANQGSEA. V shed 7 bases and J 3 bases; nucleotides not matched to a gene: 11. This CDR3 comprises 15 residues. The CDR3 protein is CSADDRGNPTDTQYF. The CDR3 DNA reads TGCAGCGCTGATGACAGGGGGAATCCGACAGATACGCAGTATTTT.

The chain couples TRBV11-2 to TRBJ2-5; weak D call: TRBD2 (5 bases). V was clipped by 5 bases and J by 3 bases, with 22 bases between them. This CDR3 is 17 amino acids long. Germline V gives CDR1 SGHAT, CDR2 FQNNGV. CDR3 nucleotides: TGTGCCAGCAGCCAGAGAGGGATAGGGTTGGGAAAAGAGACCCAGTACTTC. Translating it yields CASSQRGIGLGKETQYF.

The chain couples TRBV2 to TRBJ2-3, with D possibly being TRBD1 (5 bases). The germline gives CDR1 SNHLY, CDR2 FYNNEI. V was trimmed by 3 bases and J by 0 bases, leaving 10 bases between them. The CDR3 contains 15 residues. The CDR3, as DNA: TGTGCCAGCAGTGACAGGGCCTCTAGCACAGATACGCAGTATTTT. Amino acid sequence: CASSDRASSTDTQYF.

The V call is TRBV30, the J call TRBJ1-2, with D tentatively TRBD1 (5 bases). The V end was cut by 3 bases, the J end by 12 bases, with 17 bases between. The germline gives CDR1 GTSNPN, CDR2 SVGIG (reference sequence). This CDR3 spans 12 amino acids. Here the CDR3 reads CAWSPLGEEHTF. The CDR3 nucleotides read TGTGCCTGGAGCCCTTTAGGGGAAGAACACACCTTC.

The gene calls are TRBV7-2 and TRBJ2-1, with D perhaps TRBD2 (6 bases). Trimming shortened V by 4 bases and J by 5 bases, and 15 bases separated the two germline ends. Looked up from germline, CDR1 is SGHTA and CDR2 is FQGNSA. This CDR3 has 15 residues. The CDR3 loop reads CASSYRLEPDNEQFF. DNA of the CDR3: TGTGCCAGCAGCTACCGACTAGAACCCGACAATGAGCAGTTCTTC. Full variable domain (rest looked up from reference TRBV7-2 and TRBJ2-1): GAGVSQSPSNKVTEKGKDVELRCDPISGHTALYWYRQSLGQGLEFLIYFQGNSAPDKSGLPSDRFSAERTGGSVSTLTIQRTQQEDSAVYLCASSYRLEPDNEQFFGPGTRLTVL.

This clone was seen just once. This chain uses TRBV25-1 with TRBJ1-6; 8 bases are shared with TRBD1. J gave up 7 bases and V 7 bases, and 6 bases lay outside the gene matches. The CDR3 sequence is 14 residues long. Germline V gives CDR1 MGHDK, CDR2 SYGVNS. CDR3 coding DNA: TGTGCCAGCAATCAGGGGGCGCAGAATTCACCCCTCCACTTT. Protein sequence: CASNQGAQNSPLHF. The full variable domain, rest sourced from reference TRBV25-1 and TRBJ1-6, is EADIYQTPRYLVIGTGKKITLECSQTMGHDKMYWYQQDPGMELHLIHYSYGVNSTEKGDLSSESTVSRIRTEHFPLTLESARPSHTSQYLCASNQGAQNSPLHFGNGTRLTVT.

This chain joins TRBV28 and TRBJ2-1, with 7 nucleotides matching TRBD1. V trimming: 4 bases; J trimming: 7 bases; junction bases outside the gene matches: 7. The CDR3 spans 14 residues. Germline V gene lookup returns CDR1 MDHEN and CDR2 SYDVKM. The DNA for the CDR3 is TGTGCCAGCAGTTCGCCTGACAGGGCAAATGAGCAGTTCTTC. The encoded protein is CASSSPDRANEQFF.

The V call is TRBV30, the J call TRBJ2-7, with TRBD1 as a possible D gene (6 bases). The CDR3 sequence is 15 residues long. The V end lost 4 bases, the J end lost 7 bases, and 23 bases lay between the germline ends. In germline, CDR1 is GTSNPN, CDR2 SVGIG (reference sequence). CDR3 DNA: TGTGCCTGGAATTTGGTCAGGGGCATCGGGGAAGAGCAGTACTTC. This translates into CAWNLVRGIGEEQYF.

The chain combines TRBV2 with TRBJ1-6; D is possibly TRBD1 (5 bases). CDR3 length equals 14 residues. The V and J ends lost 2 bases and 10 bases respectively, with 12 bases between them. CDR1 is SNHLY, CDR2 FYNNEI, per germline. In nucleotides, the CDR3 is TGTGCCAGCAGTGAACAGGGAAGTCGCTCACCCCTCCACTTT. Translated, it gives CASSEQGSRSPLHF.

The genes are TRBV3-1 (or the pseudogene TRBV3-2) and TRBJ2-7, with TRBD2 as a possible D gene (6 bases). The CDR3 is 14 amino acids. Trimming took off 4 bases at V and 4 bases at J, with 14 bases between the two ends. Germline V gene lookup returns CDR1 LGHDT and CDR2 YNNKEL (reference sequence). CDR3 coding DNA: TGTGCCAGCAGCCGAGAGGGAGGAGGTTACGAGCAGTACTTC. It translates to CASSREGGGYEQYF.

V usage is TRBV19 and J usage is TRBJ2-6; D is unresolved. Trimming took 5 bases from V and 0 from J, leaving 8 bases between them. Per germline, CDR1 LNHDA and CDR2 SQIVND (reference sequence). This CDR3 spans 15 amino acids. For the CDR3, the DNA is TGTGCCAGTAGTCTCAGTGGCTCTGGGGCCAACGTCCTGACTTTC. It is translated as CASSLSGSGANVLTF.

The genes are TRBV18 and TRBJ1-1; D gene uncertain. Trimming removed 1 base at V and 5 bases at J, with 8 bases between. CDR3 length: 13 residues. In germline, CDR1 is KGHSH, CDR2 LQKENI. The CDR3 region is CASSPRPGTEAFF. In DNA, the CDR3 is TGTGCCAGCTCACCACGGCCGGGAACTGAAGCTTTCTTT.

The rearrangement joins TRBV13 to TRBJ2-1, with 15 positions matching TRBD2. Trimming at V came to 5 bases and at J to 7 bases, leaving 3 bases not matched to a gene. From germline, CDR1 is PRHDT and CDR2 FYEKMQ (reference sequence). The CDR3 extends over 15 amino acids. CDR3 in DNA: TGTGCCAGCAGCCAGGGGACTAGCGGGAGGAATGAGCAGTTCTTC. Amino acid sequence: CASSQGTSGRNEQFF. The entire variable domain, with the rest obtained from reference TRBV13 and TRBJ2-1, is as follows: AAGVIQSPRHLIKEKRETATLKCYPIPRHDTVYWYQQGPGQDPQFLISFYEKMQSDKGSIPDRFSAQQFSDYHSELNMSSLELGDSALYFCASSQGTSGRNEQFFGPGTRLTVL.

The rearrangement links TRBV10-3 to TRBJ2-7, with 11 bases identical to TRBD1. CDR3 size: 14 residues. V lost 6 bases, J lost 5 bases, and 6 bases stayed unmatched. CDR1 is ENHRY, CDR2 SYGVKD, per germline. The CDR3 nucleotides read TGTGCCATCAGCCCTCGGGACAGGGGGAACGAGCAGTACTTC. It codes for CAISPRDRGNEQYF.

The sample holds one count of this clone. This chain joins TRBV21-1 and TRBJ2-7; TRBD2 is taken as the D call from the table, unchecked against the DNA. TRBV21-1 counts as a pseudogene. The CDR3 covers 14 residues. The CDR3 is CASSLREGCYEQYF. The DNA for the CDR3 is TGTGCCAGCAGCCTTCGGGAGGGCTGCTACGAGCAGTACTTC.

This clone was seen just once. This chain links TRBV28 with TRBJ1-2; TRBD1 aligns across 8 bases. The CDR3 covers 14 residues. V trimming: 2 bases; J trimming: 5 bases; junction bases outside the gene matches: 4. Germline V gene data show CDR1 as MDHEN and CDR2 as SYDVKM. The CDR3 DNA reads TGTGCCAGCAGTTTAGGCCAGGGGGCTTATGGCTACACCTTC. Protein: CASSLGQGAYGYTF.

This chain links TRBV3-1 (or the pseudogene TRBV3-2) with TRBJ1-4, with 9 bases identical to TRBD1. The CDR3 extends over 16 amino acids. Trimming cost V 2 bases and J 4 bases; bases outside gene matches: 5. Germline assignment: CDR1 LGHDT and CDR2 YNNKEL (reference sequence). CDR3 sequence reads: CASSQPGQGNNEKLFF. For the CDR3, the DNA is TGTGCCAGCAGCCAACCGGGACAGGGTAATAATGAAAAACTGTTTTTT.

This sequence joins TRBV2 and TRBJ1-1; D remains unclear. The germline V gene encodes CDR1 SNHLY and CDR2 FYNNEI. The V and J ends lost 6 bases and 9 bases respectively, with 11 bases between them. The CDR3 covers 11 residues. In nucleotides, the CDR3 is TGTGCCAGCAGGCGGAGAGTTCAAGCTTTCTTT. Its translation is CASRRRVQAFF.

The sample holds one count of this clone. The chain employs TRBV4-1 and TRBJ2-3, with 7 positions matching TRBD1. CDR1 and CDR2 from the germline V gene are MGHRA and YSYEKL. The CDR3 is 17 residues long. V gave up 4 bases and J gave up 4 bases; unmatched junction bases: 14. This CDR3 reads CASSREITQGVADTQYF. DNA of the CDR3: TGCGCCAGCAGCCGGGAAATCACTCAGGGGGTGGCAGATACGCAGTATTTT.

This chain connects TRBV19 to TRBJ1-6, with a weak D call TRBD1 (5 bases). Germline CDR1 is LNHDA and CDR2 is SQIVND (reference sequence). With 5 bases removed from V and 5 bases from J, the gap between germline ends came to 16 bases. The CDR3 runs 16 residues. The DNA for the CDR3 is TGTGCCAGTAGTCCCCGGGCGGGGGGAAATAATTCACCCCTCCACTTT. Its protein product is CASSPRAGGNNSPLHF.

The rearrangement uses TRBV6-6 and TRBJ2-1; a weak D match, TRBD2 (5 bases). The V end was cut by 2 bases, the J end by 7 bases, with 15 bases between. Looked up from germline, CDR1 is MNHNY and CDR2 is SVGAGI (reference sequence). CDR3 length: 15 residues. The CDR3 coding sequence is TGTGCCAGCAGTTACGTGGCTGGAGAGGGTAATGAGCAGTTCTTC. This translates into CASSYVAGEGNEQFF.

V usage is TRBV7-9 and J usage is TRBJ1-1; D ambiguous. The germline gives CDR1 SEHNR, CDR2 FQNEAQ (reference sequence). This CDR3 contains 12 residues. V was trimmed by 5 bases and J by 6 bases, leaving 10 bases between them. CDR3 sequence: CASSEHSPEAFF. The CDR3 DNA sequence: TGTGCCAGCAGCGAACATAGCCCTGAAGCTTTCTTT.

The gene calls are TRBV19 and TRBJ1-6; 8 nucleotides match TRBD1. Germline trimming cut 10 bases from V and 5 bases from J; bases unmatched to any gene: 7. The CDR3 runs 14 residues. Per germline, CDR1 LNHDA and CDR2 SQIVND (reference sequence). The CDR3 DNA reads as TGTGCCACCTCGACAGGGGTAAATAATTCACCCCTCCACTTT. Residues: CATSTGVNNSPLHF.